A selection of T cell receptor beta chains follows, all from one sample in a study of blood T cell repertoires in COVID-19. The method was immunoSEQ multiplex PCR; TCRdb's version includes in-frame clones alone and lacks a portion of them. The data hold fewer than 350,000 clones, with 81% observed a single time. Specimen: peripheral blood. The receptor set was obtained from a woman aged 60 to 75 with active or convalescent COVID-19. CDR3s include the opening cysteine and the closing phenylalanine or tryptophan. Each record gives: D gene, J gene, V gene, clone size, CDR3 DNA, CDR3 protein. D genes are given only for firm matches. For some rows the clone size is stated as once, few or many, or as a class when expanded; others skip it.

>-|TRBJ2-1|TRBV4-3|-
TGCGCCAGCAGCCAAGAAAAGGGGACCTACAATGAGCAGTTCTTC
CASSQEKGTYNEQFF
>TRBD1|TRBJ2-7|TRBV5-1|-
TGCGCCAGCAGCTACACTCCCGGGACAGTACTCTACGAGCAGTACTTC
CASSYTPGTVLYEQYF
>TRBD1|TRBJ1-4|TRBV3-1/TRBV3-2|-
TGTGCCAGCAGCCAAGTGACCGGGACAGGGGTCGAAAAACTGTTTTTT
CASSQVTGTGVEKLFF
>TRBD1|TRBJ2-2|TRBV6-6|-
TGTGCCAGCAGCTCAGGGCCAGGGGGAAACGGGGAGCTGTTTTTT
CASSSGPGGNGELFF
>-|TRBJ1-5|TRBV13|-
TGTGCCAGCAGCTTTCGGGGAAGGAGCAATCAGCCCCAGCATTTT
CASSFRGRSNQPQHF
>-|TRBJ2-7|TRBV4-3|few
TGCGCCAGCAGCCTTAGCAGGGGGGAAAGGCAGTACTTC
CASSLSRGERQYF
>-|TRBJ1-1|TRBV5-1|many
TGCGCCAGCAGCTTGGCGCAGGCCACTGAAGCTTTCTTT
CASSLAQATEAFF
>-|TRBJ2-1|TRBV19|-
TGTGCCAGTAGTTGGGTAGGGAGGACCTACAATGAGCAGTTCTTC
CASSWVGRTYNEQFF
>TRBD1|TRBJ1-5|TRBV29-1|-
TGCAGCGTTGCGTCAGGGGGAAGCAATCAGCCCCAGCATTTT
CSVASGGSNQPQHF
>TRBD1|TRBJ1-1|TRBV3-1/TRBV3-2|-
TGTGCCAGCAGCCAGGCCGGGACAGGGGGATTCCTCAACACTGAAGCTTTCTTT
CASSQAGTGGFLNTEAFF
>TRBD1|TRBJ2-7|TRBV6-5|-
TGTGCCAGCAGTTATACCCGGGACAGGGGGCACGAGCAGTACTTC
CASSYTRDRGHEQYF
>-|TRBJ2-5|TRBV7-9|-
TGTGCCAGCAGCTCGCGGTACCAAGAGACCCAGTACTTC
CASSSRYQETQYF